This T cell receptor (beta chain) was recovered during a study of shared clonotypes between healthy human individuals. Replicate PCRs were loaded with approximately 300 ng DNA from unsorted PBMC, around 30,000 T cell genomes. PBMC DNA, left unsorted, was sequenced on ten immunoSEQ deep assay plates. Only in-frame clones appear in the TCRdb table, and some are missing; sequencing was by immunoSEQ multiplex PCR. The data show 490,000 or so clones, 70% to 80% seen once. Germline CDR1 is LNHNV and CDR2 is YYDKDF (reference sequence). Trimming shortened V by 0 bases and J by 10 bases, and 10 bases separated the two germline ends. The CDR3 covers 13 residues. Study-wide results and limits: Investigators collected only blood, and repertoires in tissues likely differ.

This clone was observed once. Antigen: not known. Sequenced input: PBMCs. This clonotype was sampled from a woman between 35 and 50 years old in good health. Some clones in this sample may be carry-over from other donors' samples. J is TRBJ1-3 and V is TRBV15; D unclear. The CDR3 bases are TGTGCCACCAGCAGAGATCTGGGAGGGACCATATATTTT. This gives the protein CATSRDLGGTIYF.